These 15 T cell receptor beta chains were all obtained from the same sample, sequenced in a study of cytomegalovirus exposure and HLA in healthy donors. The PCR was carried out with 60 Vbeta primers and 13 Jbeta primers. Generated by immunoSEQ multiplex PCR, the TCRdb table keeps only in-frame clones and is missing some. This repertoire shows under 200,000 clones, 75% to 90% found once; its top ten account for less than 0.4%. The sample consisted of PBMCs. These receptors all stem from a woman younger than 45 in good health and CMV-seronegative.

This sequence joins TRBV7-2 and TRBJ2-5; 9 nucleotides align to TRBD2. CDR3 length: 15 amino acids. Unmatched junction bases numbered 10, after V lost 6 bases and J lost 5 bases. Germline V gives CDR1 SGHTA, CDR2 FQGNSA. CDR3 region: CASSPIAGVRETQYF. CDR3 nucleotide sequence: TGTGCCAGCAGTCCCATAGCGGGAGTACGGGAGACCCAGTACTTC.

The V gene is TRBV6-5, the J gene TRBJ2-6, with D possibly TRBD2 on 5 matching bases. CDR3 length: 16 amino acids. The V gene lost 0 bases and the J gene lost 0 bases, with 6 bases spanning the gap. Germline CDR1 reads MNHEY; CDR2 reads SVGAGI. CDR3 region: CASSYSSGSGANVLTF. As DNA, the CDR3 is TGTGCCAGCAGTTACTCGAGCGGCTCTGGGGCCAACGTCCTGACTTTC.

The chain couples TRBV19 to TRBJ2-5; a weak D match, TRBD2 (6 bases). The CDR3 is 13 amino acids. V lost 4 bases, J lost 2 bases, and 8 bases lay in between. The germline CDR1 and CDR2 sequences are LNHDA and SQIVND (reference sequence). CDR3 bases: TGTGCCAGTAGTAAGGGAGGACAAGAGACCCAGTACTTC. It specifies CASSKGGQETQYF.

The CDR3 protein is CASSLGRESYEQYF. The CDR3 bases are TGCGCCAGCAGCTTGGGGCGGGAAAGCTACGAGCAGTACTTC. The rearrangement uses TRBV5-1 and TRBJ2-7; a possible D gene is TRBD2 (6 bases). Germline CDR1 SGHRS, CDR2 YFSETQ. There are 14 residues in the CDR3. V dropped 0 bases and J dropped 3 bases, with 10 bases sitting between them.

V is TRBV6-5 and J is TRBJ1-2; the D is unclear. The CDR3 sequence is 13 residues long. V lost 5 bases, J lost 4 bases, and 11 bases lay in between. The germline gives CDR1 MNHEY, CDR2 SVGAGI. CDR3 in DNA: TGTGCCAGCAGTGCCCGGGAGCTCTATGGCTACACCTTC. Its translation: CASSARELYGYTF.

As for this clone: Other DNA sequences in the sample encode the same CDR3. V and J are TRBV13 and TRBJ2-3; 13 positions agree with TRBD2. The CDR3 extends over 17 amino acids. CDR1 PRHDT and CDR2 FYEKMQ come from the germline V gene (reference sequence). Unmatched junction bases numbered 5, after V lost 2 bases and J lost 3 bases. The CDR3 loop is CASSLWTSGSRTDTQYF. The CDR3 DNA reads as TGTGCCAGCAGCTTATGGACTAGCGGGAGTAGGACAGATACGCAGTATTTT.

J is TRBJ2-1 and V is TRBV11-2; D is unresolved. This CDR3 region has 14 residues. Trimming stripped 3 bases from V and 6 bases from J, with 12 bases between. Germline lookup yields CDR1 SGHAT and CDR2 FQNNGV. The CDR3 loop is CASSFNPWANEQFF. DNA for the CDR3: TGTGCCAGCAGCTTCAACCCTTGGGCCAATGAGCAGTTCTTC.

J is TRBJ1-4 and V is TRBV28; 7 bases agree with TRBD1. The CDR3 loop spans 15 amino acids. The germline CDR1 and CDR2 sequences are MDHEN and SYDVKM. Trimming removed 4 bases from V and 4 bases from J; junction bases left unmatched: 6. The DNA of the CDR3 is TGTGCCAGCAGTTCCCCGGACAGGTTTAATGAAAAACTGTTTTTT. Its protein product is CASSSPDRFNEKLFF.

The J gene is TRBJ2-4, the V gene TRBV9, with TRBD2 matching over 16 bases. Germline V gives CDR1 SGDLS, CDR2 YYNGEE. This CDR3 has 19 amino acids. V shed 3 bases, J shed 3 bases, and the junction held 9 bases outside the gene matches. The CDR3 DNA sequence: TGTGCCAGCAGCGCCCCGGGACTAGCGGGGGGGCCTGGCAAAAACATTCAGTACTTC. Translation: CASSAPGLAGGPGKNIQYF.

This chain connects TRBV7-8 to TRBJ1-1; D gene uncertain. The CDR3 runs to 16 residues. V was shortened by 5 bases and J by 1 base, with 17 bases between the two germline ends. Germline V CDR1 and CDR2: SGHVS, FQNEAQ. The CDR3 reads CASSPEVGVWNTEAFF. In nucleotides, the CDR3 is TGTGCCAGCAGCCCCGAGGTGGGAGTATGGAACACTGAAGCTTTCTTT.

V is TRBV6-1 and J is TRBJ2-7; unclear D gene. CDR3 size: 12 residues. Germline CDR1 is MNHNS and CDR2 is SASEGT. V dropped 8 bases and J dropped 2 bases, with 10 bases sitting between them. CDR3 in DNA: TGTGCCAGCCTCGACCAGGCCTACGAGCAGTACTTC. Translating gives CASLDQAYEQYF.

CDR3 nucleotides: TGCGCCAGCAGCTTGGCGGTTGGGGGGAGGACGCAGTATTTT. Its translation is CASSLAVGGRTQYF. This rearrangement joins TRBV5-1 to TRBJ2-3, with a possible D match to TRBD2 (6 bases). There are 14 residues in the CDR3. Germline CDR1 and CDR2: SGHRS and YFSETQ. V lost 0 bases to trimming and J lost 9 bases, with 14 bases between them. The whole variable domain, filled in from reference TRBV5-1 and TRBJ2-3, reads KAGVTQTPRYLIKTRGQQVTLSCSPISGHRSVSWYQQTPGQGLQFLFEYFSETQRNKGNFPGRFSGRQFSNSRSEMNVSTLELGDSALYLCASSLAVGGRTQYFGPGTRLTVL.

This sequence joins TRBV2 and TRBJ1-5; no clear D. V lost 7 bases, J lost 2 bases, and 21 bases lay in between. The CDR3 extends over 17 amino acids. CDR1 is SNHLY and CDR2 is FYNNEI in the germline V gene. The CDR3: CASTWGDLDPRNQPQHF. The CDR3 nucleotides read TGTGCCAGCACCTGGGGAGACCTTGACCCCCGCAATCAGCCCCAGCATTTT.

The chain joins TRBV6-1 to TRBJ2-2, with 11 bases lining up with TRBD2. J lost 4 bases, V lost 6 bases, and 4 bases had no gene match. CDR1 is MNHNS and CDR2 is SASEGT in the germline V gene. The CDR3 runs to 15 residues. The chain's CDR3 is CASSVSGGATGELFF. In DNA, the CDR3 is TGTGCCAGCAGCGTTAGCGGGGGGGCCACCGGGGAGCTGTTTTTT.

The V call is TRBV5-6, the J call TRBJ1-2; perhaps TRBD1 as D (5 bases). This CDR3 is 14 amino acids long. Germline assignment: CDR1 SGHDT and CDR2 YYEEEE. Deletions cut 1 base from V and 5 bases from J, with 12 bases between. As DNA, the CDR3 is TGTGCCAGCAGCTTGATTGGGGCGGAGTATGGCTACACCTTC. It encodes CASSLIGAEYGYTF. Full variable domain (outside the CDR3, taken from reference TRBV5-6 and TRBJ1-2): DAGVTQSPTHLIKTRGQQVTLRCSPKSGHDTVSWYQQALGQGPQFIFQYYEEEERQRGNFPDRFSGHQFPNYSSELNVNALLLGDSALYLCASSLIGAEYGYTFGSGTRLTVV.